Listed here are 25 T cell receptor beta chains from one sample, sequenced in a study of shared clonotypes between healthy human individuals. Naive CD8 cells comprised CD45RO-negative, CCR7-positively selected cells, excluding terminally differentiated effector memory CD45RA+ cells. Method: immunoSEQ multiplex PCR; TCRdb's copy keeps in-frame clones and lacks some. The sample contains about 2,200,000 clones, 85% to 95% of which appear only once. Sequencing was carried out using naive CD8+ T cells from PBMCs. The receptors come from a man younger than 35 in good health. Some clones in this sample may be carry-over from other donors' samples.

In the case of this clone: Distinct nucleotide sequences in the sample also encode this CDR3. The chain carries TRBV28 and TRBJ2-1, with 7 bases that match TRBD2. Trimming removed 5 bases from V and 3 bases from J; junction bases left unmatched: 4. The CDR3 is 14 amino acids. Germline V CDR1 and CDR2: MDHEN, SYDVKM. CDR3 bases: TGTGCCAGCAGTACAAGCGGGAACTACAATGAGCAGTTCTTC. This gives the protein CASSTSGNYNEQFF.

V and J are TRBV6-4 and TRBJ2-1; no reliable D call. CDR3 size: 13 residues. Trimming took 4 bases from V and 12 from J, leaving 16 bases between them. Looked up from germline, CDR1 is MRHNA and CDR2 is SNTAGT. The chain's CDR3 is CASSGAVDLVQFF. The CDR3 DNA follows: TGTGCCAGCAGTGGGGCCGTCGACCTCGTGCAGTTCTTC.

The chain has TRBV28 and TRBJ2-5; 7 bases are a match to TRBD2. With 2 bases clipped from V and 7 bases from J, the junction kept 7 bases outside the gene matches. Germline-derived CDR1 and CDR2 are MDHEN and SYDVKM. The length of the CDR3 is 14 residues. The CDR3 protein is CASSLGFREATQYF. CDR3 nucleotides: TGTGCCAGCAGTTTAGGGTTCCGGGAGGCGACCCAGTACTTC.

This sequence joins TRBV27 and TRBJ2-1; 7 nucleotides agree with TRBD1. Germline CDR1 reads MNHEY; CDR2 reads SMNVEV (reference sequence). The CDR3 length is 16 residues. With V trimmed by 0 bases and J by 4 bases, 6 bases remained unmatched. CDR3 coding DNA: TGTGCCAGCAGTTTATCGGCAGGGACAGAATACAATGAGCAGTTCTTC. Translation: CASSLSAGTEYNEQFF.

The chain uses TRBV5-1 and TRBJ2-7, with TRBD2 matching over 13 bases. V shed 3 bases and J 2 bases; nucleotides not matched to a gene: 2. The CDR3 totals 15 residues. Germline assignment: CDR1 SGHRS and CDR2 YFSETQ. The CDR3 spells CASSWTSGRPYEQYF. The DNA for the CDR3 is TGCGCCAGCAGCTGGACTAGCGGGAGACCCTACGAGCAGTACTTC.

The chain couples TRBV4-2 to TRBJ1-2; no reliable D call. V was trimmed by 0 bases and J by 3 bases, leaving 17 bases between them. This CDR3 spans 17 amino acids. Germline-derived CDR1 and CDR2 are LGHNA and YNFKEQ. The CDR3 DNA sequence: TGTGCCAGCAGCCAAGACATGGTTCTAGAGGAGTACTATGGCTACACCTTC. Amino acid sequence: CASSQDMVLEEYYGYTF.

The chain recombines TRBV19 with TRBJ1-2; D unresolved. This CDR3 has 14 residues. Germline loops: CDR1 LNHDA, CDR2 SQIVND (reference sequence). The V end lost 5 bases, the J end lost 5 bases, and 15 bases lay between the germline ends. Here the CDR3 DNA reads TGTGCCAGTAGTCCATTCGAAGGGCAATATGGCTACACCTTC. Encoded protein: CASSPFEGQYGYTF.

This clone appeared once. This chain links TRBV15 with TRBJ2-2; D is uncertain. In germline, CDR1 is LNHNV, CDR2 YYDKDF (reference sequence). The CDR3 totals 15 residues. The V end lost 2 bases, the J end lost 5 bases, and 12 bases lay between the germline ends. In DNA, the CDR3 is TGTGCCACCAGCAGACCCCCGTCCGGGACCGGGGAGCTGTTTTTT. Its protein is CATSRPPSGTGELFF.

The chain links TRBV19 to TRBJ2-7, with D maybe TRBD2 (5 bases). This CDR3 is built from 14 residues. Trimming left V 5 bases short and J 4 bases short, with 15 bases between. Germline values: CDR1 LNHDA, CDR2 SQIVND (reference sequence). CDR3 DNA: TGTGCCAGTAGTGTAGGACTCCTCCTGTACGAGCAGTACTTC. Residues: CASSVGLLLYEQYF. The complete variable domain, with remaining parts taken from reference TRBV19 and TRBJ2-7, reads DGGITQSPKYLFRKEGQNVTLSCEQNLNHDAMYWYRQDPGQGLRLIYYSQIVNDFQKGDIAEGYSVSREKKESFPLTVTSAQKNPTAFYLCASSVGLLLYEQYFGPGTRLTVT.

The chain recombines TRBV27 with TRBJ2-1; D remains unclear. Germline V gene sequence: CDR1 MNHEY, CDR2 SMNVEV (reference sequence). The CDR3 has 12 amino acids. V was cut by 3 bases and J by 8 bases, with 8 bases left in between. The CDR3 DNA is TGTGCCAGCAGTTTGAAGAGCGATGAGCAGTTCTTC. Amino acids: CASSLKSDEQFF.

The rearrangement uses TRBV15 and TRBJ2-7; 10 positions agree with TRBD2. The CDR3 is 17 amino acids. The germline CDR1 and CDR2 sequences are LNHNV and YYDKDF (reference sequence). V lost 0 bases, J lost 0 bases, and 5 bases stayed unmatched. CDR3 nucleotide sequence: TGTGCCACCAGCAGAGAGCCGGAGCGGGAGGGCTCCTACGAGCAGTACTTC. Its translation: CATSREPEREGSYEQYF.

The chain uses TRBV2 and TRBJ1-2; weak D call: TRBD1 (5 bases). This CDR3 has 12 amino acids. CDR1 is SNHLY and CDR2 is FYNNEI in the germline V gene. Trimming removed 7 bases at V and 8 bases at J, with 14 bases between. CDR3 bases: TGTGCCAGCATAGGGGTGCGAAACGGCTACACCTTC. This translates into CASIGVRNGYTF.

V usage is TRBV27 and J usage is TRBJ2-7; 9 positions agree with TRBD2. Germline trimming cut 8 bases from V and 1 base from J; bases unmatched to any gene: 9. Germline CDR1 reads MNHEY; CDR2 reads SMNVEV (reference sequence). This CDR3 has 15 residues. In nucleotides, the CDR3 is TGTGCCAGCGCCCCCGGACTAGCGATTTCCTACGAGCAGTACTTC. It translates to CASAPGLAISYEQYF.

V and J are TRBV19 and TRBJ2-5, with D possibly being TRBD2 (5 bases). V was pared by 3 bases and J by 0 bases, with 11 bases between. The CDR3 runs 15 residues. In germline, CDR1 is LNHDA, CDR2 SQIVND (reference sequence). CDR3 nucleotide sequence: TGTGCCAGTAGTATTCTAGGAGGCAACCAAGAGACCCAGTACTTC. Encoded protein: CASSILGGNQETQYF.

Worth noting for this clone: The same CDR3 also results from other DNA sequences found in this sample. The chain links TRBV18 to TRBJ1-1, with D unresolved. There are 13 residues in the CDR3. The V end lost 2 bases, the J end lost 2 bases, and 6 bases lay between the germline ends. Germline V lookup: CDR1 KGHSH, CDR2 LQKENI. The CDR3 region is CASSPTPNTEAFF. CDR3 in DNA: TGTGCCAGCTCACCAACTCCCAACACTGAAGCTTTCTTT. Full variable domain (rest looked up from reference TRBV18 and TRBJ1-1): NAGVMQNPRHLVRRRGQEARLRCSPMKGHSHVYWYRQLPEEGLKFMVYLQKENIIDESGMPKERFSAEFPKEGPSILRIQQVVRGDSAAYFCASSPTPNTEAFFGQGTRLTVV.

The CDR3 sequence is CASTYVQVSQETQYF. The CDR3, as DNA: TGTGCCAGCACCTACGTCCAGGTTTCCCAAGAGACCCAGTACTTC. This chain connects TRBV5-6 to TRBJ2-5; D is unresolved. V was cut by 6 bases and J by 1 base, with 16 bases left in between. The CDR3 sequence is 15 residues long. Germline values: CDR1 SGHDT, CDR2 YYEEEE.

This clone was picked up one time. Other DNA sequences in this sample translate to the same CDR3. The V call is TRBV5-6, the J call TRBJ1-1; D is ambiguous. V lost 0 bases and J 1 base, leaving 7 bases between the germline ends. Per germline, CDR1 SGHDT and CDR2 YYEEEE. The CDR3 length is 14 residues. The CDR3 loop reads CASSLDRRNTEAFF. Here the CDR3 DNA reads TGTGCCAGCAGCTTGGATCGAAGGAACACTGAAGCTTTCTTT.

The chain couples TRBV4-1 to TRBJ1-1; unclear D gene. Trimming cost V 4 bases and J 3 bases, with 15 bases left between them. Per the germline V gene, CDR1 is MGHRA and CDR2 is YSYEKL. The CDR3 spans 15 residues. The DNA for the CDR3 is TGCGCCAGCAGCCCGCTGAGAGGGATTGACACTGAAGCTTTCTTT. This gives the protein CASSPLRGIDTEAFF.

The chain carries TRBV28 and TRBJ2-7, with 8 positions matching TRBD2. This CDR3 is 16 amino acids long. Germline V CDR1 and CDR2: MDHEN, SYDVKM. Losses at the gene ends were 3 bases for V and 6 bases for J; bases not matched to a gene: 13. The DNA of the CDR3 is TGTGCCAGCAGTTTTAGACGGGAGGGCCCCGCCGGCGAGCAGTACTTC. Encoded protein: CASSFRREGPAGEQYF.

The chain is built from TRBV4-1 and TRBJ1-5; 8 bases line up with TRBD1. Germline V gene data show CDR1 as MGHRA and CDR2 as YSYEKL. The CDR3 runs to 16 residues. V trimming: 4 bases; J trimming: 7 bases; junction bases outside the gene matches: 12. The CDR3 bases are TGCGCCAGCAGCCCTACTGACAGGGGATGGGGACAGCCCCAGCATTTT. It encodes CASSPTDRGWGQPQHF.

This clone was detected a few times. This sequence joins TRBV7-9 and TRBJ1-1; the D gene is possibly TRBD1 (5 bases). The CDR3 is 13 residues long. Deletions cut 1 base from V and 6 bases from J, with 9 bases between. The germline V gene encodes CDR1 SEHNR and CDR2 FQNEAQ (reference sequence). CDR3 sequence (DNA): TGTGCCAGCAGCTTAGTCCAGGGTCCTGAAGCTTTCTTT. It encodes CASSLVQGPEAFF. Supplemented by reference TRBV7-9 and TRBJ1-1, the full variable domain reads DTGVSQNPRHKITKRGQNVTFRCDPISEHNRLYWYRQTLGQGPEFLTYFQNEAQLEKSRLLSDRFSAERPKGSFSTLEIQRTEQGDSAMYLCASSLVQGPEAFFGQGTRLTVV.

The chain joins TRBV4-3 to TRBJ2-5, with D possibly being TRBD1 (5 bases). This CDR3 is built from 14 residues. V was shortened by 5 bases and J by 2 bases, with 12 bases between the two germline ends. The germline V gene encodes CDR1 LGHNA and CDR2 YSLEER. This CDR3 reads CASSGVQGQETQYF. The CDR3 bases are TGCGCCAGCAGCGGGGTCCAGGGACAAGAGACCCAGTACTTC.

The genes are TRBV6-1 and TRBJ2-1; D is perhaps TRBD1 (6 bases). Trimming left V 6 bases short and J 5 bases short, with 14 bases between. Germline CDR1 is MNHNS and CDR2 is SASEGT. The CDR3 contains 14 residues. The CDR3 sequence: CASRPGAWDNEQFF. The CDR3 coding sequence is TGTGCCAGCAGGCCAGGGGCTTGGGACAATGAGCAGTTCTTC.

The CDR3 DNA follows: TGTGCCAGCAGCTTAAGCCCTGAGCAGTTCTTC. This codes for CASSLSPEQFF. This chain connects TRBV7-8 to TRBJ2-1, with D unresolved. Germline V lookup: CDR1 SGHVS, CDR2 FQNEAQ. The CDR3 has 11 residues. Trimming removed 2 bases from V and 9 bases from J, with 5 bases in between.

This clone was detected only once. The chain links TRBV25-1 to TRBJ2-1; TRBD1 is a possible D gene (5 bases). CDR3 size: 15 residues. V lost 8 bases, J lost 7 bases, and 21 bases lay in between. Per germline, CDR1 MGHDK and CDR2 SYGVNS. The CDR3 sequence: CASGHPGYSGNEQFF. Here the CDR3 DNA reads TGTGCCAGCGGGCATCCAGGGTACTCAGGAAATGAGCAGTTCTTC.